The 17 T cell receptor beta chains listed next were all sequenced from one sample in a study of T cell responses to AZD1222 COVID-19 vaccine. The method was immunoSEQ multiplex PCR; TCRdb's version includes in-frame clones alone and lacks a portion of them. The data show around 100,000 clones, 90% seen once. The sample was peripheral blood, taken on day 0 of AZD1222 vaccination. The receptor source for this set is an adult in good health.

This chain links TRBV10-1 with TRBJ1-6; D is possibly TRBD1 (5 bases). The CDR3 has 15 amino acids. V lost 6 bases and J 0 bases, leaving 9 bases between the germline ends. The germline CDR1 and CDR2 sequences are WNHNN and SYGVQD (reference sequence). The CDR3 sequence is CASRAGSSYNSPLHF. The DNA of the CDR3 is TGCGCCAGCAGGGCAGGGAGCTCCTATAATTCACCCCTCCACTTT.

The chain recombines TRBV2 with TRBJ2-7, with 10 nucleotides matching TRBD1. Germline values: CDR1 SNHLY, CDR2 FYNNEI. CDR3 length equals 15 residues. The trim removed 6 bases at V and 5 bases at J, leaving 10 bases unmatched. The DNA for the CDR3 is TGTGCCAGCAGGAGAGACAGGGGGCGGGAAAACGAGCAGTACTTC. Protein product: CASRRDRGRENEQYF.

This sequence joins TRBV5-4 and TRBJ1-2, with 7 bases matching TRBD1. CDR3 length: 13 amino acids. V lost 3 bases, J lost 6 bases, and 5 bases stayed unmatched. CDR1 and CDR2 (germline): SGHNT, YYREEE (reference sequence). The CDR3 coding sequence is TGTGCCAGCAGCTCTTGGGGGACAGATGGCTACACCTTC. This encodes CASSSWGTDGYTF.

The V gene is TRBV15, the J gene TRBJ2-7, with a tentative D call TRBD2 (6 bases). CDR3 length equals 14 residues. The V end lost 3 bases, the J end lost 5 bases, and 14 bases lay between the germline ends. The germline gives CDR1 LNHNV, CDR2 YYDKDF (reference sequence). The chain's CDR3 is CATSRPGGLHEQYF. CDR3 sequence (DNA): TGTGCCACCAGCAGGCCCGGGGGTTTACACGAGCAGTACTTC.

The chain couples TRBV6-5 to TRBJ1-2, with D unclear. From germline, CDR1 is MNHEY and CDR2 SVGAGI. This CDR3 contains 13 residues. V was cut by 6 bases and J by 1 base, with 9 bases left in between. CDR3: CASSKDINYGYTF. The DNA for the CDR3 is TGTGCCAGCAGCAAAGACATTAACTATGGCTACACCTTC.

The chain links TRBV12-3 or TRBV12-4 to TRBJ2-5; D gene ambiguous. Between the trimmed V and J ends, which lost 3 bases and 4 bases, there was a span of 9 bases. The CDR3 is 13 amino acids. CDR3 in DNA: TGTGCCAGCAGTTTTAAGGGTACAGAGACCCAGTACTTC. Encoded protein: CASSFKGTETQYF.

The rearrangement uses TRBV19 and TRBJ2-7; D unclear. V shed 3 bases and J shed 4 bases, with 7 bases lying between them. In germline, CDR1 is LNHDA, CDR2 SQIVND (reference sequence). CDR3 length: 12 amino acids. The DNA for the CDR3 is TGTGCCAGTAGTATCGGCAGGTACGAGCAGTACTTC. As protein: CASSIGRYEQYF.

This rearrangement joins TRBV2 to TRBJ2-1, with D unresolved. CDR1 SNHLY and CDR2 FYNNEI come from the germline V gene. The CDR3 length is 14 residues. V was shortened by 2 bases and J by 2 bases, with 7 bases between the two germline ends. This chain's CDR3 is CASSESFTYNEQFF. CDR3 coding DNA: TGTGCCAGCAGTGAAAGTTTTACCTACAATGAGCAGTTCTTC.

The genes are TRBV10-3 and TRBJ2-7, with D maybe TRBD1 (7 bases). The CDR3 is made up of 15 amino acids. Germline CDR1 and CDR2: ENHRY and SYGVKD. V was clipped by 9 bases and J by 2 bases, with 20 bases between them. CDR3 in DNA: TGTGCCATTCTCCGACAGGGCGGGGAAACCTACGAGCAGTACTTC. This translates into CAILRQGGETYEQYF.

The chain employs TRBV6-4 and TRBJ2-3; possible D gene TRBD1, 5 bases. V dropped 4 bases and J dropped 2 bases, with 10 bases sitting between them. The CDR3 covers 14 residues. Germline CDR1 MRHNA, CDR2 SNTAGT. The CDR3 DNA reads as TGTGCCAGCAGTGTCCAACAGGACACAGATACGCAGTATTTT. This codes for CASSVQQDTDTQYF.

The J gene is TRBJ1-1, the V gene TRBV2; 9 nucleotides line up with TRBD1. The CDR3 is made up of 12 amino acids. With V trimmed by 6 bases and J by 5 bases, 1 base remained unmatched. The germline gives CDR1 SNHLY, CDR2 FYNNEI. The CDR3 region has the DNA TGTGCCAGCAGGGACAGGGGAACTGAAGCTTTCTTT. This sequence encodes CASRDRGTEAFF.

The rearrangement joins TRBV19 to TRBJ2-7; D possibly corresponds to TRBD1 (6 bases). The V gene's germline CDR1 is LNHDA and CDR2 SQIVND (reference sequence). The CDR3 sequence is 14 residues long. The V gene lost 5 bases and the J gene lost 2 bases, with 13 bases spanning the gap. This CDR3 reads CASSDRRFTYEQYF. CDR3 nucleotides: TGTGCCAGTAGTGACAGGAGGTTCACCTACGAGCAGTACTTC.

This chain links TRBV5-1 with TRBJ2-7, with a possible D match to TRBD2 (6 bases). V lost 4 bases and J lost 3, with 17 bases in between. From germline, CDR1 is SGHRS and CDR2 YFSETQ. This CDR3 is 15 amino acids long. The DNA for the CDR3 is TGCGCCAGCAGCCCGGAATCGGGGGTTCGCTACGAGCAGTACTTC. Translated: CASSPESGVRYEQYF.

This clone is a singleton in its sample. V gene TRBV5-5 combines with J gene TRBJ1-5; D is uncertain. The germline CDR1 and CDR2 sequences are SGHKS and YYEKEE (reference sequence). V gave up 0 bases and J gave up 5 bases, with 12 bases separating them. This CDR3 has 15 residues. CDR3 nucleotides: TGTGCCAGCAGCTTGGATTTGTACGGGGATCAGCCCCAGCATTTT. It encodes CASSLDLYGDQPQHF.

The chain has TRBV4-1 and TRBJ1-4; 7 bases match TRBD1. The CDR3 runs to 15 residues. The germline CDR1 and CDR2 sequences are MGHRA and YSYEKL. Losses at the gene ends were 4 bases for V and 5 bases for J; bases not matched to a gene: 7. As DNA, the CDR3 is TGCGCCAGCAGCCCCATGGGGACAGAGAATGAAAAACTGTTTTTT. Its protein is CASSPMGTENEKLFF.

The chain has TRBV10-3 and TRBJ1-1; D gene unclear. Germline CDR1 ENHRY, CDR2 SYGVKD. The CDR3 has 15 residues. V was clipped by 10 bases and J by 3 bases, with 21 bases between them. The CDR3 sequence is CATSTEGGSDTEAFF. Written as DNA, the CDR3 is TGTGCCACCTCTACCGAAGGAGGGTCAGACACTGAAGCTTTCTTT.

The chain links TRBV19 to TRBJ1-1; D gene uncertain. CDR1 and CDR2 from the germline V gene are LNHDA and SQIVND (reference sequence). This CDR3 has 14 residues. Trimming shortened V by 7 bases and J by 0 bases, and 12 bases separated the two germline ends. The DNA of the CDR3 is TGTGCCAGTACCCTGGAGGGAATGAACACTGAAGCTTTCTTT. Amino acid sequence: CASTLEGMNTEAFF. Filled out from reference TRBV19 and TRBJ1-1, the complete variable domain reads DGGITQSPKYLFRKEGQNVTLSCEQNLNHDAMYWYRQDPGQGLRLIYYSQIVNDFQKGDIAEGYSVSREKKESFPLTVTSAQKNPTAFYLCASTLEGMNTEAFFGQGTRLTVV.